A selection of T cell receptor beta chains follows, all from one sample in a study of shared clonotypes between healthy human individuals. Clones were read by immunoSEQ multiplex PCR, and TCRdb kept only the in-frame ones, dropping some. In the table there are around 1.9 million clones, about 94% of which are singletons. Sample: naive CD8+ T cells from PBMCs. These receptors all stem from a man aged 18 to 35 in good health. Some clones in this sample may be carry-over from other donors' samples. CDR3s include the opening cysteine and the closing phenylalanine or tryptophan. A D gene is named only where the DNA matches it firmly.

CDR3 | DNA | D | J | V
CASSPPAGALYGYTF | TGTGCCAGCAGCCCCCCGGCAGGGGCGTTATATGGCTACACCTTC | NA | TRBJ1-2 | TRBV7-9
CASSYGRPSSYEQYF | TGTGCCAGCAGTTACGGCAGGCCCTCCTCCTACGAGCAGTACTTC | NA | TRBJ2-7 | TRBV27
CASSEAFVLAGEGEQYF | TGTGCCAGCAGTGAAGCCTTCGTGCTAGCGGGAGAAGGCGAGCAGTACTTC | TRBD2 | TRBJ2-7 | TRBV6-1
CASSQGLGGHYEQYF | TGCGCCAGCAGCCAGGGTTTGGGGGGGCACTACGAGCAGTACTTC | NA | TRBJ2-7 | TRBV4-1
CASSQFRDTNQPQHF | TGCGCCAGCAGCCAATTCCGGGACACCAATCAGCCCCAGCATTTT | NA | TRBJ1-5 | TRBV4-3
CASSQSTGLSTEAFF | TGCGCCAGCAGCCAATCCACAGGGCTTTCAACTGAAGCTTTCTTT | NA | TRBJ1-1 | TRBV4-3
CAPVPRNTEAFF | TGTGCCCCCGTCCCCAGGAACACTGAAGCTTTCTTT | NA | TRBJ1-1 | TRBV7-9
CASSEYRVNTEAFF | TGTGCCAGCAGTGAATACAGGGTGAACACTGAAGCTTTCTTT | NA | TRBJ1-1 | TRBV2
CASTPPQTPPGHEQFF | TGTGCCAGTACCCCCCCCCAGACACCCCCTGGGCATGAGCAGTTCTTC | NA | TRBJ2-1 | TRBV19
CASRHRGPYEQYF | TGTGCCAGCAGGCACCGGGGGCCATACGAGCAGTACTTC | NA | TRBJ2-7 | TRBV2
CASSPPLIAGVYNEQFF | TGTGCCAGCTCACCACCTTTAATAGCGGGTGTCTACAATGAGCAGTTCTTC | TRBD2 | TRBJ2-1 | TRBV18
CASSRIDRVDEQFF | TGCGCCAGCAGCCGGATCGACAGGGTGGATGAGCAGTTCTTC | TRBD1 | TRBJ2-1 | TRBV4-1